Following are 20 T cell receptor beta chains from one sample sequenced in a study of T-cell memory formation after mild COVID-19. TCRdb processed the 5' RACE reads anew with MiXCR; each CDR3 protein has one entry. Among 65,000 to 90,000 distinct CDR3 sequences, about 13% were seen once, and the ten largest hold more than 35%. The sequenced material came from PBMCs or a T cell subset sorted from them (not recorded which). These receptors were collected from a man between 18 and 29 years old who had mild COVID-19 (a few samples of this study predate the infection). Cell type and time point are not known.

The chain couples TRBV4-1 to TRBJ2-1; 11 bases match TRBD2. CDR1 is MGHRA and CDR2 is YSYEKL in the germline V gene. CDR3 length: 17 residues. Unmatched junction bases numbered 8, after V lost 1 base and J lost 6 bases. In nucleotides, the CDR3 is TGCGCCAGCAGCCAAGTGCTAGCGGGGGGCGAGGGCAATGAGCAGTTCTTC. Translated, it gives CASSQVLAGGEGNEQFF.

This clonotype was observed a few times. This rearrangement joins TRBV12-3 or TRBV12-4 to TRBJ2-6, with 11 bases matching TRBD1. This CDR3 is 17 amino acids long. J lost 2 bases, V lost 6 bases, and 6 bases had no gene match. The CDR3 nucleotides are TGTGCCAGCAGCCCGGGACAGGGGGTGGCTGGGGCCAACGTCCTGACTTTC. This encodes CASSPGQGVAGANVLTF.

There are a few counts of this clonotype. The chain combines TRBV15 with TRBJ1-2, with a tentative D call TRBD1 (6 bases). The CDR3 runs to 13 residues. Trimming took off 3 bases at V and 4 bases at J, with 9 bases between the two ends. Per germline, CDR1 LNHNV and CDR2 YYDKDF (reference sequence). Here the CDR3 reads CATSSSGAYGYTF. The CDR3 nucleotides read TGTGCCACCAGCAGTTCGGGGGCCTATGGCTACACCTTC.

This clonotype was seen ten or more times. This chain joins TRBV7-9 and TRBJ2-7, with 12 bases that match TRBD2. The CDR3 totals 14 residues. With 5 bases clipped from V and 4 bases from J, the junction kept 3 bases outside the gene matches. CDR1 is SEHNR and CDR2 is FQNEAQ in the germline V gene (reference sequence). The CDR3 region is CASSPSGGAYEQYF. In DNA, the CDR3 is TGTGCCAGCAGCCCTAGCGGGGGGGCTTACGAGCAGTACTTC.

A few counts support this clonotype. V gene TRBV6-2 or TRBV6-3 combines with J gene TRBJ2-4, with TRBD1 identical over 9 bases. V gave up 4 bases and J gave up 1 base; unmatched junction bases: 14. CDR3 length: 19 amino acids. Per the germline V gene, CDR1 is MNHEY and CDR2 is SVGEGT. CDR3 sequence reads: CASSFSGTGRLLAKNIQYF. The CDR3 region has the DNA TGTGCCAGCAGTTTCTCCGGGACAGGGCGGTTATTGGCCAAAAACATTCAGTACTTC.

This chain links TRBV5-1 with TRBJ1-1, with TRBD1 as a possible D gene (6 bases). The CDR3 extends over 18 amino acids. Germline V CDR1 and CDR2: SGHRS, YFSETQ. V lost 3 bases, J lost 8 bases, and 29 bases lay in between. Here the CDR3 reads CASSWNLRGQGWTTEAFF. CDR3 bases: TGCGCCAGCAGCTGGAATCTGCGGGGCCAGGGGTGGACGACGGAAGCTTTCTTT.

The V call is TRBV5-1, the J call TRBJ2-3; no clear D gene. The CDR3 loop spans 16 amino acids. Germline CDR1 SGHRS, CDR2 YFSETQ. Trimming removed 6 bases at V and 2 bases at J, with 19 bases between. CDR3 bases: TGCGCCAGCAAACTTGTGGAGAACACTCTCACAGATACGCAGTATTTT. It codes for CASKLVENTLTDTQYF.

The rearrangement links TRBV6-2 or TRBV6-3 to TRBJ1-5, with a tentative D call TRBD1 (5 bases). Trimming took 0 bases from V and 1 from J, leaving 13 bases between them. Germline lookup yields CDR1 MNHEY and CDR2 SVGEGT. The CDR3 spans 17 residues. Written as DNA, the CDR3 is TGTGCCAGCAGTTACTCTCTGGGGCTCGGGAGCAATCAGCCCCAGCATTTT. Encoded protein: CASSYSLGLGSNQPQHF.

For this clonotype: Sequence at one end of the junction differs from germline and may be a read error. This chain connects TRBV4-1 to TRBJ1-1, with 7 bases fitting TRBD1. CDR1 MGHRA and CDR2 YSYEKL come from the germline V gene. CDR3 size: 14 residues. This CDR3 is CASSRHQGEAESFF. For the CDR3, the DNA is TGCGCCAGCAGCCGTCACCAGGGGGAAGCTGAATCTTTCTTT.

The V call is TRBV5-4, the J call TRBJ2-3; TRBD1 might be the D (5 bases). V was shortened by 0 bases and J by 5 bases, with 10 bases between the two germline ends. Germline CDR1 and CDR2: SGHNT and YYREEE (reference sequence). The CDR3 sequence is 14 residues long. The CDR3, as DNA: TGTGCCAGCAGCTTGGAGGGGCCGGGAGATACGCAGTATTTT. It specifies CASSLEGPGDTQYF.

This chain joins TRBV30 and TRBJ1-1; possibly TRBD1 for D (5 bases). V was clipped by 5 bases and J by 1 base, with 17 bases between them. There are 15 residues in the CDR3. CDR1 and CDR2 (germline): GTSNPN, SVGIG (reference sequence). CDR3 bases: TGTGCCTGGGGGGCCTCTCCCTGGGGGAACACTGAAGCTTTCTTT. This encodes CAWGASPWGNTEAFF. The variable domain in full, completed from reference TRBV30 and TRBJ1-1, reads SQTIHQWPATLVQPVGSPLSLECTVEGTSNPNLYWYRQAAGRGLQLLFYSVGIGQISSEVPQNLSASRPQDRQFILSSKKLLLSDSGFYLCAWGASPWGNTEAFFGQGTRLTVV.

This clonotype has more than one count but fewer than ten. CDR3 sequence (DNA): TGTGCCATCAGTGTACCGGGACAGCAAAAAGGTCCTTCCTACGAGCAGTACTTC. It translates to CAISVPGQQKGPSYEQYF. The genes are TRBV10-3 and TRBJ2-7; TRBD1 matches 7 bases. Looked up from germline, CDR1 is ENHRY and CDR2 is SYGVKD. The V segment lost 4 bases and the J segment 1 base; nucleotides outside the gene matches: 16. This CDR3 has 18 amino acids.

The table lists this clonotype with a few counts. The gene calls are TRBV4-3 and TRBJ2-1, with 10 nucleotides matching TRBD1. Germline CDR1 is LGHNA and CDR2 is YSLEER. This CDR3 has 15 amino acids. Trimming took 3 bases from V and 9 from J; bases not matched to a gene: 8. CDR3 sequence (DNA): TGCGCCAGCAGCCATTCGGGACAGGGGTCCCTTGAGCAGTTCTTC. Translating it yields CASSHSGQGSLEQFF.

A few counts support this clonotype. This chain's CDR3 is CASSEGGAVTEAFF. The CDR3 bases are TGCGCCAGCAGCGAGGGGGGCGCTGTGACTGAAGCTTTCTTT. The rearrangement joins TRBV5-1 to TRBJ1-1; a weak D match, TRBD1 (6 bases). Trimming removed 4 bases from V and 5 bases from J, with 15 bases in between. Germline V gene lookup returns CDR1 SGHRS and CDR2 YFSETQ. The CDR3 extends over 14 amino acids.

In its sample, this clonotype was seen a few times. This chain connects TRBV9 to TRBJ1-5; 8 bases match TRBD1. CDR1 SGDLS and CDR2 YYNGEE come from the germline V gene. V trimming: 0 bases; J trimming: 6 bases; junction bases outside the gene matches: 5. There are 15 residues in the CDR3. The CDR3: CASSVGGQAGQPQHF. The CDR3 DNA reads TGTGCCAGCAGCGTAGGGGGACAGGCAGGTCAGCCCCAGCATTTT.

This clonotype was seen repeatedly, ten times or more. The chain has TRBV5-1 and TRBJ1-1, with D perhaps matching TRBD1 (5 bases). V was pared by 6 bases and J by 3 bases, with 18 bases between. The CDR3 totals 15 residues. Germline CDR1 SGHRS, CDR2 YFSETQ. As DNA, the CDR3 is TGCGCCAGCAAGGAACCTCGCGTAGGGGACACTGAAGCTTTCTTT. Its protein product is CASKEPRVGDTEAFF.

V usage is TRBV28 and J usage is TRBJ2-7; D uncertain. The V gene's germline CDR1 is MDHEN and CDR2 SYDVKM. The length of the CDR3 is 12 residues. The V and J ends lost 6 bases and 6 bases respectively, with 12 bases between them. The CDR3: CASSTGRSEQYV. CDR3 DNA: TGTGCCAGCAGCACTGGACGAAGCGAGCAGTACGTC.

There are a few counts of this clonotype. The gene calls are TRBV7-6 and TRBJ2-7; 8 nucleotides match TRBD2. The CDR3 spans 15 residues. J lost 0 bases, V lost 3 bases, and 4 bases had no gene match. Germline V gene data show CDR1 as SGHVS and CDR2 as FNYEAQ. The CDR3 region is CASSLGSGASYEQYF. DNA for the CDR3: TGTGCCAGCAGCTTGGGTAGCGGGGCCTCCTACGAGCAGTACTTC. The full variable domain, rest sourced from reference TRBV7-6 and TRBJ2-7, is GAGVSQSPRYKVTKRGQDVALRCDPISGHVSLYWYRQALGQGPEFLTYFNYEAQQDKSGLPNDRFSAERPEGSISTLTIQRTEQRDSAMYRCASSLGSGASYEQYFGPGTRLTVT.

The chain links TRBV6-6 to TRBJ2-5, with a possible D match to TRBD2 (5 bases). V shed 2 bases and J shed 5 bases, with 9 bases lying between them. The CDR3 is 13 amino acids. Germline CDR1 and CDR2: MNHNY and SVGAGI (reference sequence). CDR3: CASSYEGWETQYF. CDR3 bases: TGTGCCAGCAGTTACGAGGGTTGGGAGACCCAGTACTTC.

CDR3 coding DNA: TGTGCCAGCAGTTACCTGGGGAGGAATGAGCAGTTCTTC. It specifies CASSYLGRNEQFF. The J gene is TRBJ2-1, the V gene TRBV6-6; TRBD2 might be the D (6 bases). V lost 2 bases to trimming and J lost 7 bases, with 9 bases between them. The germline gives CDR1 MNHNY, CDR2 SVGAGI (reference sequence). The CDR3 is made up of 13 amino acids.